In this sample, the clone carrying this TCR beta chain turned up a few times. Its antigen is unknown. In germline, CDR1 is MNHNS, CDR2 SASEGT. This CDR3 contains 12 residues. V was cut by 6 bases and J by 6 bases, with 11 bases left in between. The data were obtained in a study of regulatory T cells in long-lasting Graves disease. Findings and limits, study-wide: The study found TRBV28, TRBJ1-2 and TRBJ2-5 favored in persistent disease.

To make TCR beta libraries, researchers used iRepertoire HTBI primers and Arm-PCR of CDR3 regions. TCRdb re-derived calls from the multiplex PCR reads in MiXCR, one entry per CDR3 protein. The table shows over 450,000 distinct CDR3 sequences, with about 12% occurring only once. Time point of the sample: newly diagnosed GD, antithyroid drugs for less than 3 months. Preparation of the TCR library used RNA extracted from PBMCs. The collection involved drawing approximately 9.9 milliliters of peripheral blood into EDTA tubes. This sample was shared with a second study, whose subject was T cells in Graves' hyperthyroidism and ophthalmopathy.

The chain employs TRBV6-1 and TRBJ1-1; the D gene is possibly TRBD1 (6 bases). The sample consisted of peripheral blood mononuclear cells (PBMCs), taken at new diagnosis, from a patient treated with antithyroid drugs. This sequence originates from a woman aged 30 to 39 with Graves disease. The DNA of the CDR3 is TGTGCCAGCAGCCGCCGGGGGCCTGAAGCTTTCTTT. It yields the protein CASSRRGPEAFF.